This TCR beta chain was identified in a study of blood T cell repertoires in COVID-19. This clone was seen a handful of times. Assay: immunoSEQ multiplex PCR; the TCRdb copy retains only in-frame clones and omits some. The sample has 150,000 to 200,000 clones, 80% seen once. V shed 3 bases and J shed 5 bases, with 10 bases lying between them. The germline CDR1 and CDR2 sequences are SGHVS and FQNEAQ. CDR3 length equals 14 residues. The source is an older woman who had recovered from COVID-19. This chain uses TRBV7-8 with TRBJ2-2, with D possibly being TRBD1 (6 bases). Sequences were obtained from PBMCs or T cells enriched from blood (not recorded which). DNA of the CDR3: TGTGCCAGCAGCTTTTTTACAGGGACCGGGGAGCTGTTTTTT. Its translation is CASSFFTGTGELFF.